The rows below give T cell receptor beta chains drawn from one sample of a study of beta chain features in type 1 diabetes. Profiled with immunoSEQ multiplex PCR; TCRdb holds only in-frame clones, not every one. The sample includes 350,000 or so clones, less than 20% of them seen just once. Sequenced material: naive CD4+ T cells from blood. The receptors shown here come from a woman aged 18-29 years in good health. Both conserved end residues are part of each CDR3. The D gene is left open where the match is weak. A row's size may be missing; if present it is once, few, many or a size class.

>TRBV5-1|.|TRBJ2-1|TRBD2
CASSLPSGAYNEQFF
TGCGCCAGCAGCTTGCCTAGCGGGGCTTACAATGAGCAGTTCTTC
>TRBV29-1|few|TRBJ1-1|.
CSVFSGLNTEAFF
TGCAGCGTGTTCTCAGGGTTGAATACTGAAGCTTTCTTT
>TRBV27|.|TRBJ1-2|TRBD1
CASSPNRGTGLNYGYTF
TGTGCCAGCAGTCCCAACAGGGGGACTGGTTTAAACTATGGCTACACCTTC
>TRBV5-4|.|TRBJ2-2|TRBD1
CASSLDRGYTGELFF
TGTGCCAGCAGCTTGGACAGGGGGTACACCGGGGAGCTGTTTTTT
>TRBV6-1|.|TRBJ2-3|TRBD2
CASSEIAGETDTQYF
TGTGCCAGCAGTGAAATAGCGGGAGAAACAGATACGCAGTATTTT
>TRBV5-1|.|TRBJ2-5|TRBD1
CASNEGTGAVETQYF
TGCGCCAGCAACGAAGGGACAGGGGCCGTTGAGACCCAGTACTTC
>TRBV2|.|TRBJ1-2|.
CASSADYYGYTF
TGTGCCAGCAGCGCAGATTACTATGGCTACACCTTC
>TRBV2|few|TRBJ2-3|.
CASSDGAGGYTDTQYF
TGTGCCAGCAGTGACGGCGCAGGGGGGTACACAGATACGCAGTATTTT
>TRBV2|few|TRBJ2-3|.
CASSERGVAADTQYF
TGTGCCAGCAGTGAACGGGGAGTGGCTGCAGATACGCAGTATTTT
>TRBV9|.|TRBJ2-2|TRBD2
CASSLNSGGLNTGELFF
TGTGCCAGCAGCCTCAATAGCGGGGGACTGAACACCGGGGAGCTGTTTTTT